These T cell receptor beta chains were read from a single sample in a study of OX40 agonist ivuxolimab in advanced cancers. TCRdb keeps only in-frame clones here, not all; method: immunoSEQ multiplex PCR. Among around 70,000 clones, 65% to 85% were seen once, and the ten largest hold around 0.8%. The specimen was CD4+ or CD8+ T cells sorted from blood, collected in a trial of the OX40 agonist ivuxolimab. These receptors were collected from an adult with an advanced solid tumor such as melanoma, head and neck, liver or kidney cancer. Both conserved end residues are part of each CDR3. A D gene is named only where the DNA matches it firmly. Size tells how often a clone was seen (once, few, many) or the class of an expanded clone, and some rows leave it out.

size: once
V: TRBV4-2
D: TRBD1
J: TRBJ1-6
CDR3: CASSLNTGTGLSEAPLHF
DNA: TGTGCCAGCAGCCTTAACACCGGGACAGGCTTATCGGAGGCACCCCTCCACTTT

size: NA
V: TRBV7-9
D: NA
J: TRBJ2-7
CDR3: CASSFPKSEQYF
DNA: TGTGCCAGCAGCTTCCCTAAGAGCGAGCAGTACTTC

size: NA
V: TRBV7-6
D: NA
J: TRBJ1-4
CDR3: CASSLVRDKLFF
DNA: TGTGCCAGCAGCTTAGTTAGGGATAAGCTGTTTTTT

size: NA
V: TRBV5-4
D: TRBD2
J: TRBJ2-1
CDR3: CASSREGRTSGVGEQFF
DNA: TGTGCCAGCAGCCGGGAGGGGAGGACTAGCGGGGTTGGTGAGCAGTTCTTC

size: NA
V: TRBV7-4
D: TRBD2
J: TRBJ2-3
CDR3: CASSRGLAGPSSTDTQYF
DNA: TGTGCCAGCAGCCGAGGACTAGCGGGACCCTCTAGCACAGATACGCAGTATTTT

size: NA
V: TRBV30
D: TRBD1
J: TRBJ2-5
CDR3: CAWRTGRETQYF
DNA: TGTGCCTGGAGGACAGGGCGCGAGACCCAGTACTTC

size: NA
V: TRBV10-3
D: NA
J: TRBJ2-7
CDR3: CAISDGTQAYEQYF
DNA: TGTGCCATCAGTGACGGGACCCAAGCCTACGAGCAGTACTTC

size: NA
V: TRBV10-3
D: NA
J: TRBJ2-5
CDR3: CAIRGAVEETQYF
DNA: TGTGCCATCAGGGGGGCGGTGGAAGAGACCCAGTACTTC

size: NA
V: TRBV5-1
D: TRBD1
J: TRBJ2-7
CDR3: CASSLAGTGWIGSYEQYF
DNA: TGCGCCAGCAGCTTGGCGGGGACAGGGTGGATAGGCTCCTACGAGCAGTACTTC

size: NA
V: TRBV27
D: NA
J: TRBJ2-7
CDR3: CASSQGPDVEQYF
DNA: TGTGCCAGCAGTCAGGGACCTGACGTCGAGCAGTACTTC

size: NA
V: TRBV5-1
D: NA
J: TRBJ2-4
CDR3: CASSPQLGVENIQYF
DNA: TGCGCCAGCAGCCCCCAACTAGGGGTGGAAAACATTCAGTACTTC

size: NA
V: TRBV7-8
D: NA
J: TRBJ2-7
CDR3: CASSLGWGLFNRHEQYF
DNA: TGTGCCAGCAGCTTAGGTTGGGGACTCTTCAATCGGCACGAGCAGTACTTC

size: NA
V: TRBV10-3
D: TRBD1
J: TRBJ2-7
CDR3: CAISERAPGQGNNEQYF
DNA: TGTGCCATCAGTGAGCGTGCCCCCGGACAGGGCAACAACGAGCAGTACTTC

size: NA
V: TRBV19
D: TRBD1
J: TRBJ1-5
CDR3: CASSIRTGQGINQPQHF
DNA: TGTGCCAGTAGTATCCGGACCGGACAGGGGATCAATCAGCCCCAGCATTTT

size: NA
V: TRBV9
D: NA
J: TRBJ2-3
CDR3: CASSPRRVDVGDTQYF
DNA: TGTGCCAGCAGCCCCCGGAGGGTAGATGTAGGAGATACGCAGTATTTT

size: NA
V: TRBV5-4
D: TRBD1
J: TRBJ2-3
CDR3: CASSSQDRGLDTQYF
DNA: TGTGCCAGCAGCTCCCAGGACAGGGGTTTGGATACGCAGTATTTT

size: NA
V: TRBV5-8
D: NA
J: TRBJ1-3
CDR3: CASSLGTAGNTIYF
DNA: TGTGCCAGCAGCTTGGGGACTGCTGGAAACACCATATATTTT

size: NA
V: TRBV9
D: NA
J: TRBJ1-5
CDR3: CASSVDRGNQPQHF
DNA: TGTGCCAGCAGCGTAGACAGGGGCAATCAGCCCCAGCATTTT

size: NA
V: TRBV19
D: TRBD1
J: TRBJ1-1
CDR3: CASRRGGLNTEAFF
DNA: TGTGCCAGCCGCAGGGGGGGATTGAACACTGAAGCTTTCTTT